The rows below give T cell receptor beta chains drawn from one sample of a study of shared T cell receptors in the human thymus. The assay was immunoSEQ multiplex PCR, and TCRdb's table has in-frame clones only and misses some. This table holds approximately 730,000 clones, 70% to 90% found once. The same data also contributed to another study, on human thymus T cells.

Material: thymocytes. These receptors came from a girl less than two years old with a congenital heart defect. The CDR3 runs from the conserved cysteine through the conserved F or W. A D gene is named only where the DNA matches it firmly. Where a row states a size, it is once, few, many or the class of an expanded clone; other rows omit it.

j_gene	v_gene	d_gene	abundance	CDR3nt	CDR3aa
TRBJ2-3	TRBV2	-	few	TGTGCCAGCAGTGAAGAGGCGGGGGCATGCACAGATACGCAGTATTTT	CASSEEAGACTDTQYF
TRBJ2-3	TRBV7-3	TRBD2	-	TGTGCCAGCAGCTTAATTGGACTAGCGGGCACAGATACGCAGTATTTT	CASSLIGLAGTDTQYF
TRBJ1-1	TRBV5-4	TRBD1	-	TGTGCCAGCAGCTTCAGGGGGTTGGGAAAGACTGAAGCTTTCTTT	CASSFRGLGKTEAFF
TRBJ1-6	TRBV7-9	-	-	TGTGCCAGCAGCTTATTTCGGAGCTCCTATAATTCACCCCTCCACTTT	CASSLFRSSYNSPLHF
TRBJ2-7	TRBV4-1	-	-	TGCGCCAGCAGCCACGGAGTAACCGAGCAGTACTTC	CASSHGVTEQYF
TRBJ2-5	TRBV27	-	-	TGTGCCAGCAGTTTCCGCAGGACATCGCCGTCGGAGACCCAGTACTTC	CASSFRRTSPSETQYF
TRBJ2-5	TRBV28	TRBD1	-	TGTGCCAGCAGTTCCCCTCGGGACAGGAAAGAGACCCAGTACTTC	CASSSPRDRKETQYF
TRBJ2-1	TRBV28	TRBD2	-	TGTGCCAGCAGTTACCCCACTAGCGGGGGATACAATGAGCAGTTCTTC	CASSYPTSGGYNEQFF
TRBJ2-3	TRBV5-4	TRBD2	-	TGTGCCAGCAGCTTGGCTAGCGGAGGCACAGATACGCAGTATTTT	CASSLASGGTDTQYF
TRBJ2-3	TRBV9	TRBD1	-	TGTGCCAGCAGCTCCCGGACAGGGGTTAGCACAGATACGCAGTATTTT	CASSSRTGVSTDTQYF
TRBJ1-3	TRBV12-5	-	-	TGTGCTAGTGGTTCACAGGGAAGCTCTGGAAACACCATATATTTT	CASGSQGSSGNTIYF
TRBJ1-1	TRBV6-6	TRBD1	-	TGTGCCAGCAGTTGGCGGCCGGACAGGGGTACTGAAGCTTTCTTT	CASSWRPDRGTEAFF
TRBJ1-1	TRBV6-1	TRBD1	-	TGTGCCAGCAGTGGCCCCCCACGACAGGGCCACACTGAAGCTTTCTTT	CASSGPPRQGHTEAFF
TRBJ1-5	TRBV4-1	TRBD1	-	TGCGCCAGCAGCCAGGACAGGGGGAATCAGCCCCAGCATTTT	CASSQDRGNQPQHF
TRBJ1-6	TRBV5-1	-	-	TGCGCCAGCAGCTTGGTCGGGCAGGGAGGGAGCGTCTCACCCCTCCACTTT	CASSLVGQGGSVSPLHF
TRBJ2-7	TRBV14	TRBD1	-	TGTGCCAGCAGCGAGCCATCGCAGGAACAGGGGGGCTCCTACGAGCAGTACTTC	CASSEPSQEQGGSYEQYF
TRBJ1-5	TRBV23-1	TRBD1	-	TGCGCCAGCGGATCCTTAATAGGGGACAGTCCGGCCTATTATAGCAATCAGCCCCAGCATTTT	CASGSLIGDSPAYYSNQPQHF
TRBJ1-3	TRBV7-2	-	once	TGTGCCAGCAGCTTGGCGGCTTCTGGAAACACCATATATTTT	CASSLAASGNTIYF
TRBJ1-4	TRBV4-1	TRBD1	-	TGCGCCAGCAGCCAAGATAGGTCCCGGGACAGGGAGGAGGGTGAAAAACTGTTTTTT	CASSQDRSRDREEGEKLFF
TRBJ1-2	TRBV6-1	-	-	TGTGCCAGCCCGGGGTTGCGACACCCGACGGGCGGCTACACCTTC	CASPGLRHPTGGYTF
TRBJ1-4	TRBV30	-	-	TGTGCCTGGAGTGTACTTGGGGTGGGGGGGACTAATGAAAAACTGTTTTTT	CAWSVLGVGGTNEKLFF
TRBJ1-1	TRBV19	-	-	TGTGCCAGTAGTCTTAATTGGACAGTGACTAACGGTGAAGCTTTCTTT	CASSLNWTVTNGEAFF
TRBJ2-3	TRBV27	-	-	TGTGCCAGCAGTTTACACAGGGAGGGAGCAGATACGCAGTATTTT	CASSLHREGADTQYF
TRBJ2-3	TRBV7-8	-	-	TGTGCCAGCAGCTTAGATTGTTGGGGCGCTAGCACAGATACGCAGTATTTT	CASSLDCWGASTDTQYF
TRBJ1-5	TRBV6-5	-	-	TGTGCCAGCAGGGGTGGAGATCAGCCCCAGCATTTT	CASRGGDQPQHF
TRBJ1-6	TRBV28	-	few	TGTGCCAGCAGTTTATCAGGGTCGAATTCACCCCTCCACTTT	CASSLSGSNSPLHF
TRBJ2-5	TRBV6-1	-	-	TGTGCCAGCCAAAGGACTTCACCTTATAAAGAGACCCAGTACTTC	CASQRTSPYKETQYF
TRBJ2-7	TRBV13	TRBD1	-	TGTGCCAGCAGCTTAAATGGACAGGGGGTCTTACCATACGAGCAGTACTTC	CASSLNGQGVLPYEQYF
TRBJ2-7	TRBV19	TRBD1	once	TGTGCCAGTAGTTCTACCCGGGACAGTGCCTACGAGCAGTACTTC	CASSSTRDSAYEQYF
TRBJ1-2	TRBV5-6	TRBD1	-	TGTGCCAGCATCGATCGAGGCGGGACAGACCCAGTCGACTATGGCTACACCTTC	CASIDRGGTDPVDYGYTF
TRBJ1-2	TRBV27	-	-	TGTGCCAGCAGTTCAAATGAACCGGGTCGTGAGAGCGACTACACCTTC	CASSSNEPGRESDYTF
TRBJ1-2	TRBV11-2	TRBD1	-	TGTGCCAGCAGCTTCGGACAGGGGGGCAGCTATGGCTACACCTTC	CASSFGQGGSYGYTF
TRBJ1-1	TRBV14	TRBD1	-	TGTGCCAGCAGCCTAATCATGGACAGGGGGCGCGGAACTGAAGCTTTCTTT	CASSLIMDRGRGTEAFF
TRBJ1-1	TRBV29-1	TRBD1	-	TGCAGCGCCACTCCGGGACAGGGAGATGGTACTGAAGCTTTCTTT	CSATPGQGDGTEAFF
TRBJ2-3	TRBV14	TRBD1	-	TGTGCCAGCAGCCAAGACACCCCAAAGGGGGCTTTTTGCACAGATACGCAGTATTTT	CASSQDTPKGAFCTDTQYF
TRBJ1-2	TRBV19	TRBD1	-	TGTGCCACCGGACAGGGGGCGCGTGGCTACACCTTC	CATGQGARGYTF
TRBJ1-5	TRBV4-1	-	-	TGCGCCAGCAGCCCCCGGCCTTGGGGAGGCAATCAGCCCCAGCATTTT	CASSPRPWGGNQPQHF
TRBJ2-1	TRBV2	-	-	TGTGCCAGCACTATAACAGGCGGCGCGTTCTTC	CASTITGGAFF
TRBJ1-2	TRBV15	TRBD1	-	TGTGCCACCAGCAGACCTCCTCCGGGACAGTGGGGCTATGGCTACACCTTC	CATSRPPPGQWGYGYTF
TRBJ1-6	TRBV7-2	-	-	TGTGCCAGCAGCTTACTCGGGTACTATAATTCACCCCTCCACTTT	CASSLLGYYNSPLHF
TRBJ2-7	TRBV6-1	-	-	TGTGCCAGCAGTAGCAACAGGACCCAATCCTACGAGCAGTACTTC	CASSSNRTQSYEQYF
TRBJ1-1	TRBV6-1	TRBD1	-	TGTGCCACGGCAGGGGGGAACACTGAAGCTTTCTTT	CATAGGNTEAFF
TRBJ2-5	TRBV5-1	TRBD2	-	TGCGCCAGCAGACAGGAAGCGGGGGCACAAGAGACCCAGTACTTC	CASRQEAGAQETQYF
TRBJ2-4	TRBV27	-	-	TGTGCCAGCAGTTTATCTTCCCTTAGGGGTGGGGCGAACATTCAGTACTTC	CASSLSSLRGGANIQYF
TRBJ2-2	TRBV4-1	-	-	TGCGCCAGCAGCCCGAGCCACTTCACCGGGGAGCTGTTTTTT	CASSPSHFTGELFF
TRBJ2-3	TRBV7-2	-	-	TGTGCCAGCAGCCCCATGGCGCGGGGGCCTGATACGCAGTATTTT	CASSPMARGPDTQYF
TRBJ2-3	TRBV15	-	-	TGTGCCACCAGCAGAGTCGGGCAGGGTGAAACAGATACGCAGTATTTT	CATSRVGQGETDTQYF
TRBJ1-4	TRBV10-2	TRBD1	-	TGCGCCAGCACTAGGACAGGTTTAAGAGAAAAACTGTTTTTT	CASTRTGLREKLFF
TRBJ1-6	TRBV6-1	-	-	TGTGCCAGCAGTGAAGACAGGCACAATTCACCCCTCCACTTT	CASSEDRHNSPLHF
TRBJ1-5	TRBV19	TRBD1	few	TGTGCCAGTAGTGTACAGGGGAATCAGCCCCAGCATTTT	CASSVQGNQPQHF
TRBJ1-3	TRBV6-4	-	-	TGTGCCAGCAGTGACTCGATCCCCCCAGGGTATCCCTCTGGAAACACCATATATTTT	CASSDSIPPGYPSGNTIYF
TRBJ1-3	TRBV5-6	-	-	TGTGCCAGCACTGAACAGGGACCGGGCTACTCTGGAAACACCATATATTTT	CASTEQGPGYSGNTIYF
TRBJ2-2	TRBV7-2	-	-	TGTGCCAGCAGCTTTAGCGGATACAACACCGGGGAGCTGTTTTTT	CASSFSGYNTGELFF
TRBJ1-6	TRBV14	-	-	TGTGCCAGCAGCCACGCGGCTTCACCCCTCCACTTT	CASSHAASPLHF
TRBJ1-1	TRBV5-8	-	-	TGTGCCAGCAGCTTGACAGGGACGATGAACACTGAAGCTTTCTTT	CASSLTGTMNTEAFF
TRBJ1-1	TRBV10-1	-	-	TGCGCCAGCAGTGCCGAGGAGGGCACTGAAGCTTTCTTT	CASSAEEGTEAFF
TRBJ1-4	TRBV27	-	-	TGTGCCAGCTCGTTCTTGGGAGGGAAGAAGGAAAATGAAAAACTGTTTTTT	CASSFLGGKKENEKLFF
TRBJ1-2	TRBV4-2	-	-	TGTGCCAGCAGCCTCGACAGCTACTATGGCTACACCTTC	CASSLDSYYGYTF
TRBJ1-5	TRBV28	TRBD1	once	TGTGCCAGCAGATCCCATCCGGGACAGGGAATCCCTAAACAATGTCAGCTCCAGCATTTT	CASRSHPGQGIPKQCQLQHF
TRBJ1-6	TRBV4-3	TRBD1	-	TGCGCCAGCAGCCAAGACCGGACAGGGCCGGGGGATTCACCCCTCCACTTT	CASSQDRTGPGDSPLHF